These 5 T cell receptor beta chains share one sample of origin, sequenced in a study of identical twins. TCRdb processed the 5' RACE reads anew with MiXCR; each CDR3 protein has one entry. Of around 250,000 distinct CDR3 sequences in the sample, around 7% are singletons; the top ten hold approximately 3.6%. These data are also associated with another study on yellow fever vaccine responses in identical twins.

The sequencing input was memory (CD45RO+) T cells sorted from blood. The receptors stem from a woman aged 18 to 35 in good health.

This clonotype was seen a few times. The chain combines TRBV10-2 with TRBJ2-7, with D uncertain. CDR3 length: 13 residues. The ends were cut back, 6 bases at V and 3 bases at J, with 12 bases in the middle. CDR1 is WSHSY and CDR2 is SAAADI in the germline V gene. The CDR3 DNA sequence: TGCGCCAGCAGCCTCGGCGAATACTACGAGCAGTACGTC. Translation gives CASSLGEYYEQYV.

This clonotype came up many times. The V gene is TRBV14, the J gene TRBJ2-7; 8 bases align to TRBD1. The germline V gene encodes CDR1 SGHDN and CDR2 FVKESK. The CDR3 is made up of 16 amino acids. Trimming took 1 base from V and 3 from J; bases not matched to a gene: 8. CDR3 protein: CASSQASGQGRYEQYF. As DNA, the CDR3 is TGTGCCAGCAGCCAAGCTAGTGGACAGGGTCGCTACGAGCAGTACTTC.

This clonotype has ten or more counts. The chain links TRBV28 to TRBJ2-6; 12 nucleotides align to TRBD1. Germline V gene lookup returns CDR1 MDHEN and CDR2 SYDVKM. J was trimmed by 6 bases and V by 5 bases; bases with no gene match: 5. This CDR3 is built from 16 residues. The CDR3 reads CASSRGTGGEANVLTF. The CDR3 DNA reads TGTGCCAGCAGTCGGGGGACAGGGGGCGAGGCCAACGTCCTGACTTTC.

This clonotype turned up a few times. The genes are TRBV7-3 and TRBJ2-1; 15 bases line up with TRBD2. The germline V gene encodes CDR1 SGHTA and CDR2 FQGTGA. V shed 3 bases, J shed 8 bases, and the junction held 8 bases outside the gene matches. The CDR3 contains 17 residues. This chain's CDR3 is CASSLGLAGGPGDEQFF. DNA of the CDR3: TGTGCCAGCAGCTTGGGACTAGCGGGAGGCCCCGGGGATGAGCAGTTCTTC. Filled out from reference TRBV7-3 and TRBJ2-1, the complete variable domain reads GAGVSQTPSNKVTEKGKYVELRCDPISGHTALYWYRQSLGQGPEFLIYFQGTGAADDSGLPNDRFFAVRPEGSVSTLKIQRTERGDSAVYLCASSLGLAGGPGDEQFFGPGTRLTVL.

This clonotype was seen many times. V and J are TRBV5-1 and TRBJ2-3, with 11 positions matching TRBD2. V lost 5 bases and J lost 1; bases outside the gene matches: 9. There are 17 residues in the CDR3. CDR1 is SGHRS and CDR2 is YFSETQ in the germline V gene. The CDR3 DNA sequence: TGCGCCAGCAGATTCACTAGCGGGGGCGTAGGCACAGATACGCAGTATTTT. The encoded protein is CASRFTSGGVGTDTQYF.